These 32 T cell receptor beta chains were sequenced from one sample in a study of vaccination effects on CD4 cells after COVID-19 (dated by TCRdb to 2022 to 2024). For these receptors, no antigen is known. In the ViraFEST assay, PBMC were stimulated with viral peptide pools, and TCR sequencing was then used to find antigen-specific CD4+ T cell clonotypes based on their expansion. After approximately 11 days of culture, CD4+ T cells were isolated with the EasySep CD4+ T cell isolation kit. The absence of prior SARS-CoV-2 infection in healthy vaccine recipients was confirmed by negative nucleocapsid antibodies before and after vaccination. The method behind the library was the immunoSEQ multiplex PCR assay. In its TCRdb copy, this immuneACCESS table keeps in-frame sequences only and misses some clones. Where compared with another copy, unresolved V genes explain less than half of these, and the others have no known cause. For this sample the table gives 78,000 or so clones, of which 78% were detected only once. The ten largest clones represent about 10% of the sample.

The specimen comprised CD4+ T cells from PBMCs cultured with SARS-CoV-2 spike peptides, sampled before COVID-19 vaccination. The sample's cell subset or site, from its label and the paper: SARS-CoV-2 spike overlapping peptide pool stimulation. Every receptor here comes from a human donor who received a COVID-19 vaccine.

The V and J genes are TRBV12-3 or TRBV12-4 and TRBJ1-1; possible D gene TRBD1, 5 bases. The V end lost 10 bases, the J end lost 4 bases, and 13 bases lay between the germline ends. The CDR3 runs 12 residues. Here the CDR3 DNA reads TGTGCCACCAAAAGGGGTTCCACTGAAGCTTTCTTT. It specifies CATKRGSTEAFF.

V is TRBV5-8 and J is TRBJ2-7, with D perhaps given as TRBD1 or TRBD2 (5 bases each). The CDR3 covers 14 residues. Germline V CDR1 and CDR2: SGHTS, YDEGEE. V lost 4 bases, J lost 7 bases, and 18 bases lay in between. CDR3 amino acids: CASSPRRGPYEQYV. CDR3 nucleotides: TGTGCCAGCAGCCCGAGACGGGGACCTTATGAGCAGTACGTC.

The chain recombines TRBV3-1 (or the pseudogene TRBV3-2) with TRBJ2-1; 11 bases map to TRBD2. From germline, CDR1 is LGHDT and CDR2 YNNKEL (reference sequence). The CDR3 loop spans 18 amino acids. Germline trimming cut 6 bases from V and 0 bases from J; bases unmatched to any gene: 10. CDR3 sequence: CASSRKTSGESSYNEQFF. The CDR3 DNA reads as TGTGCCAGCAGTCGGAAGACTAGCGGGGAGAGCTCCTACAATGAGCAGTTCTTC.

The V call is TRBV5-1, the J call TRBJ1-3; TRBD1 is a possible D gene (5 bases). Germline CDR1 and CDR2: SGHRS and YFSETQ. Trimming shortened V by 0 bases and J by 8 bases, and 9 bases separated the two germline ends. The CDR3 spans 13 residues. The CDR3 DNA follows: TGCGCCAGCAGCTTGGGGGACGGGGACACCATATATTTT. This codes for CASSLGDGDTIYF.

The rearrangement links TRBV3-1 (or the pseudogene TRBV3-2) to TRBJ1-3, with TRBD1 matching 7 bases. After removal of 10 bases from V and 0 bases from J, the junction contained 3 bases not matched to a gene. The length of the CDR3 is 13 residues. The germline V gene encodes CDR1 LGHDT and CDR2 YNNKEL (reference sequence). CDR3 protein: CATQGNSGNTIYF. CDR3 nucleotides: TGTGCCACACAGGGGAACTCTGGAAACACCATATATTTT.

The rearrangement links TRBV7-2 to TRBJ2-1; TRBD2 agrees at 9 bases. CDR3 length equals 16 residues. With 5 bases clipped from V and 4 bases from J, the junction kept 9 bases outside the gene matches. Germline CDR1 SGHTA, CDR2 FQGNSA. The chain's CDR3 is CASSPWGAGGYNEQFF. The CDR3 nucleotides are TGTGCCAGCAGCCCCTGGGGAGCGGGGGGTTACAATGAGCAGTTCTTC.

The rearrangement links TRBV12-3 or TRBV12-4 to TRBJ2-5, with D possibly TRBD1 on 5 matching bases. CDR3 size: 13 residues. Deletions cut 3 bases from V and 3 bases from J, with 8 bases between. The CDR3 DNA sequence: TGTGCCAGCAGTTTGGGGCGGAAAGAGACCCAGTACTTC. This codes for CASSLGRKETQYF.

The chain employs TRBV30 and TRBJ2-1; weak D call: TRBD2 (6 bases). The germline V gene has CDR1 GTSNPN and CDR2 SVGIG (reference sequence). This CDR3 has 14 residues. Trimming took off 7 bases at V and 4 bases at J, with 17 bases between the two ends. CDR3 nucleotide sequence: TGTGCCTCTTCTGTAGGAGGGGCATACAATGAGCAGTTCTTC. It encodes CASSVGGAYNEQFF.

This clone has more than one count but fewer than ten. The V gene is TRBV2, the J gene TRBJ1-1, with D possibly TRBD1 on 5 matching bases. The CDR3 is 13 residues long. V was pared by 6 bases and J by 0 bases, with 8 bases between. Germline V gene data show CDR1 as SNHLY and CDR2 as FYNNEI. The CDR3 DNA is TGTGCCAGCAGGGAGACAGTGAACACTGAAGCTTTCTTT. This encodes CASRETVNTEAFF.

The chain is built from TRBV30 and TRBJ1-2; 9 bases match TRBD1. J lost 4 bases, V lost 1 base, and 4 bases had no gene match. CDR3 size: 14 residues. Germline values: CDR1 GTSNPN, CDR2 SVGIG (reference sequence). The CDR3: CAWSATGGSYGYTF. The CDR3 coding sequence is TGTGCCTGGAGTGCAACAGGGGGCTCCTATGGCTACACCTTC.

The chain combines TRBV7-2 with TRBJ2-5; D gene unclear. Germline V lookup: CDR1 SGHTA, CDR2 FQGNSA. V lost 1 base and J 4 bases, leaving 10 bases between the germline ends. The CDR3 contains 14 residues. For the CDR3, the DNA is TGTGCCAGCAGCTTAGGTCCCTCGGGAGAGACCCAGTACTTC. Encoded protein: CASSLGPSGETQYF. Full variable domain (remainder filled in from reference TRBV7-2 and TRBJ2-5): GAGVSQSPSNKVTEKGKDVELRCDPISGHTALYWYRQSLGQGLEFLIYFQGNSAPDKSGLPSDRFSAERTGGSVSTLTIQRTQQEDSAVYLCASSLGPSGETQYFGPGTRLLVL.

The chain employs TRBV5-4 and TRBJ2-5; D may match TRBD1 or TRBD2 (5 bases each). CDR3 length: 14 residues. The V gene's germline CDR1 is SGHNT and CDR2 YYREEE (reference sequence). The ends were cut back, 4 bases at V and 4 bases at J, with 14 bases in the middle. The CDR3 loop is CASSPDLGGETQYF. The CDR3 region has the DNA TGTGCCAGCAGCCCTGACCTTGGGGGAGAGACCCAGTACTTC.

The CDR3 sequence: CASSHIRAGDGYTF. The CDR3, as DNA: TGTGCCAGCAGCCACATAAGGGCCGGAGATGGCTACACCTTC. The chain has TRBV14 and TRBJ1-2, with D hard to call. V gave up 3 bases and J gave up 6 bases, with 14 bases separating them. CDR1 SGHDN and CDR2 FVKESK come from the germline V gene. There are 14 residues in the CDR3. Combining the CDR3 with reference TRBV14 and TRBJ1-2 gives the whole variable domain EAGVTQFPSHSVIEKGQTVTLRCDPISGHDNLYWYRRVMGKEIKFLLHFVKESKQDESGMPNNRFLAERTGGTYSTLKVQPAELEDSGVYFCASSHIRAGDGYTFGSGTRLTVV.

The rearrangement joins TRBV7-2 to TRBJ1-2; possible D gene TRBD1, 6 bases. Germline loops: CDR1 SGHTA, CDR2 FQGNSA. V was pared by 4 bases and J by 0 bases, with 24 bases between. CDR3 length equals 19 residues. CDR3 in amino acids: CASSSPDSSRRVSNYGYTF. The DNA of the CDR3 is TGTGCCAGCAGCTCCCCGGACAGCTCTCGCCGCGTATCTAACTATGGCTACACCTTC. Drawing the rest from reference TRBV7-2 and TRBJ1-2, the complete variable domain is GAGVSQSPSNKVTEKGKDVELRCDPISGHTALYWYRQSLGQGLEFLIYFQGNSAPDKSGLPSDRFSAERTGGSVSTLTIQRTQQEDSAVYLCASSSPDSSRRVSNYGYTFGSGTRLTVV.

This clone occurred once. The V and J genes are TRBV6-5 and TRBJ1-4, with D possibly being TRBD1 (6 bases). CDR1 and CDR2 from the germline V gene are MNHEY and SVGAGI. The V end lost 0 bases, the J end lost 8 bases, and 10 bases lay between the germline ends. This CDR3 spans 14 amino acids. CDR3 in amino acids: CASSYSTGTEKLFF. The CDR3 nucleotides are TGTGCCAGCAGTTACTCGACAGGAACAGAAAAACTGTTTTTT.

The chain links TRBV2 to TRBJ2-5; D is unclear. Germline V gene data show CDR1 as SNHLY and CDR2 as FYNNEI. The CDR3 extends over 15 amino acids. V was trimmed by 4 bases and J by 1 base, leaving 13 bases between them. The CDR3 sequence is CASSAVLSPQETQYF. The DNA for the CDR3 is TGTGCCAGCAGTGCGGTGTTATCCCCCCAAGAGACCCAGTACTTC.

The chain recombines TRBV7-3 with TRBJ2-1; 7 bases map to TRBD2. The length of the CDR3 is 15 residues. Germline V lookup: CDR1 SGHTA, CDR2 FQGTGA. J was trimmed by 1 base and V by 2 bases; bases with no gene match: 2. The CDR3 DNA reads TGTGCCAGCAGCTTAGACGGGGGGTCCTACAATGAGCAGTTCTTC. This gives the protein CASSLDGGSYNEQFF.

This clone was detected a few times. This rearrangement joins TRBV6-5 to TRBJ1-2; D remains ambiguous. The CDR3 is 15 amino acids. V shed 2 bases and J shed 0 bases, with 10 bases lying between them. CDR1 is MNHEY, CDR2 SVGAGI, per germline. For the CDR3, the DNA is TGTGCCAGCAGTTACATAGCCCGACCTAACTATGGCTACACCTTC. Translation gives CASSYIARPNYGYTF.

The chain carries TRBV3-1 (or the pseudogene TRBV3-2) and TRBJ1-5; D unresolved. Per the germline V gene, CDR1 is LGHDT and CDR2 is YNNKEL (reference sequence). The CDR3 runs 13 residues. Trimming took 4 bases from V and 8 from J, leaving 12 bases between them. CDR3 protein: CASSRSFGEPQHF. The CDR3, as DNA: TGTGCCAGCAGCCGGAGCTTCGGCGAGCCCCAGCATTTT.

V and J are TRBV25-1 and TRBJ1-5; D ambiguous. Germline V lookup: CDR1 MGHDK, CDR2 SYGVNS. V was shortened by 3 bases and J by 7 bases, with 13 bases between the two germline ends. The CDR3 is 14 residues long. The CDR3 DNA reads as TGTGCCAGCAGTGATACCTGGGCCGGGCAGCCCCAGCATTTT. Protein sequence: CASSDTWAGQPQHF.

The rearrangement joins TRBV4-1 to TRBJ2-5, with 11 bases matching TRBD1. From germline, CDR1 is MGHRA and CDR2 YSYEKL. The V gene end was trimmed by 4 bases and the J gene end by 3 bases; junction bases not matched to a gene: 4. The CDR3 is 15 residues long. This chain's CDR3 is CASSRGQGAEETQYF. The CDR3 nucleotides read TGCGCCAGCAGCCGCGGACAGGGGGCCGAAGAGACCCAGTACTTC.

The chain carries TRBV18 and TRBJ1-5; TRBD1 might be the D (6 bases). The ends were cut back, 2 bases at V and 1 base at J, with 12 bases in the middle. In germline, CDR1 is KGHSH, CDR2 LQKENI. This CDR3 spans 16 amino acids. The CDR3 DNA reads TGTGCCAGCTCACCAGAGGGGGGACGAAGCAATCAGCCCCAGCATTTT. Encoded protein: CASSPEGGRSNQPQHF. Variable domain in full (rest from reference TRBV18 and TRBJ1-5): NAGVMQNPRHLVRRRGQEARLRCSPMKGHSHVYWYRQLPEEGLKFMVYLQKENIIDESGMPKERFSAEFPKEGPSILRIQQVVRGDSAAYFCASSPEGGRSNQPQHFGDGTRLSIL.

This chain uses TRBV2 with TRBJ2-1, with D possibly called TRBD1 or TRBD2 (5 bases each). This CDR3 is 15 amino acids long. Germline CDR1 and CDR2: SNHLY and FYNNEI. The germline V and J ends were trimmed by 6 bases and 2 bases, with 14 bases remaining between them. CDR3 nucleotides: TGTGCCAGCAGCGACCGGGACGTAACCTACAATGAGCAGTTCTTC. Its protein product is CASSDRDVTYNEQFF. The whole variable domain, filled in from reference TRBV2 and TRBJ2-1, reads EPEVTQTPSHQVTQMGQEVILRCVPISNHLYFYWYRQILGQKVEFLVSFYNNEISEKSEIFDDQFSVERPDGSNFTLKIRSTKLEDSAMYFCASSDRDVTYNEQFFGPGTRLTVL.

V is TRBV5-1 and J is TRBJ2-7; the D gene is possibly TRBD1 (6 bases). Trimming stripped 0 bases from V and 3 bases from J, with 13 bases between. The CDR3 is made up of 15 amino acids. CDR1 and CDR2 (germline): SGHRS, YFSETQ. In DNA, the CDR3 is TGCGCCAGCAGCTTGGATGCAGGGGATGGCTACGAGCAGTACGTC. Its protein is CASSLDAGDGYEQYV.

V usage is TRBV5-3 and J usage is TRBJ2-7; the D is unclear. TRBV5-3 is flagged as an ORF with uncertain function. The CDR3 has 11 amino acids. Trimming took 10 bases from V and 3 from J, leaving 11 bases between them. The CDR3 bases are TGTGCCGAGGCCGCCTTCTACGAGCAGTACGTC. Protein product: CAEAAFYEQYV.

The chain recombines TRBV7-2 with TRBJ2-3; D might be TRBD1 or TRBD2, each matching 5 bases. Germline CDR1 SGHTA, CDR2 FQGNSA. The CDR3 length is 13 residues. V was cut by 6 bases and J by 4 bases, with 11 bases left in between. The CDR3 DNA follows: TGTGCCAGCAGTGGGGTGGGGGCAGATACGCAGTATTTT. It is translated as CASSGVGADTQYF.

The V call is TRBV19, the J call TRBJ1-4; a weak D match, TRBD1 (5 bases). Germline V gene lookup returns CDR1 LNHDA and CDR2 SQIVND (reference sequence). V was shortened by 6 bases and J by 7 bases, with 15 bases between the two germline ends. This CDR3 spans 14 amino acids. This chain's CDR3 is CASSFRDRSEKLFF. DNA of the CDR3: TGTGCCAGTAGCTTCCGGGACCGGAGTGAAAAACTGTTTTTT.

The genes are TRBV18 and TRBJ1-3; D not certain. Looked up from germline, CDR1 is KGHSH and CDR2 is LQKENI. Trimming took off 6 bases at V and 4 bases at J, with 7 bases between the two ends. The CDR3 length is 12 residues. The CDR3 region has the DNA TGTGCCAGCTCGTCGTTCGGAAACACCATATATTTT. Protein product: CASSSFGNTIYF.

This clone has just a few counts. The rearrangement uses TRBV3-1 (or the pseudogene TRBV3-2) and TRBJ2-1; perhaps TRBD1 as D (6 bases). The germline gives CDR1 LGHDT, CDR2 YNNKEL (reference sequence). The V gene lost 8 bases and the J gene lost 1 base, with 21 bases spanning the gap. The CDR3 loop spans 17 amino acids. The chain's CDR3 is CASEGTGTRHSYNEQFF. The CDR3 DNA is TGTGCCAGCGAAGGTACCGGGACACGCCATTCCTACAATGAGCAGTTCTTC.

This chain uses TRBV28 with TRBJ2-7; possible D gene TRBD1, 5 bases. The CDR3 is made up of 15 amino acids. The V and J ends lost 3 bases and 2 bases respectively, with 14 bases between them. CDR1 and CDR2 (germline): MDHEN, SYDVKM. The CDR3 coding sequence is TGTGCCAGCAGTTTTGGCAGGGCCACTACCTACGAGCAGTACGTC. This gives the protein CASSFGRATTYEQYV.

The CDR3 sequence is CASSLGQPNYGYTF. Written as DNA, the CDR3 is TGTGCCAGCAGCTTGGGTCAGCCTAACTATGGCTACACCTTC. The chain joins TRBV5-6 to TRBJ1-2; D gene unclear. The germline V gene has CDR1 SGHDT and CDR2 YYEEEE. With 0 bases removed from V and 0 bases from J, the gap between germline ends came to 6 bases. The CDR3 extends over 14 amino acids.

The V call is TRBV28, the J call TRBJ2-7, with 9 bases lining up with TRBD1. This CDR3 comprises 14 residues. CDR1 is MDHEN and CDR2 is SYDVKM in the germline V gene. With 5 bases clipped from V and 5 bases from J, the junction kept 7 bases outside the gene matches. The CDR3: CASSPGQGFHEQYV. The CDR3 DNA follows: TGTGCCAGCAGTCCGGGACAGGGCTTCCACGAGCAGTACGTC.